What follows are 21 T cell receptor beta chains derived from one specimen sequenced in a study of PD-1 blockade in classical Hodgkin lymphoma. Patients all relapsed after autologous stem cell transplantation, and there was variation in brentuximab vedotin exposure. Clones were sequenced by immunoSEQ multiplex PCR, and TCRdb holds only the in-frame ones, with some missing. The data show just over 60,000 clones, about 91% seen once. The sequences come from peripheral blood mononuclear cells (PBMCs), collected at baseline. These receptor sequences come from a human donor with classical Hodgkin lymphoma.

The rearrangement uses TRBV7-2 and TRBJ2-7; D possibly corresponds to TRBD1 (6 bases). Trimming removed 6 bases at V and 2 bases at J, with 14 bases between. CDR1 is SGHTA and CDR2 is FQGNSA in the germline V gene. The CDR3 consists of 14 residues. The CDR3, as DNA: TGTGCCAGCAGTCCGGGACACTCACCCTACGAGCAGTACTTC. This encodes CASSPGHSPYEQYF.

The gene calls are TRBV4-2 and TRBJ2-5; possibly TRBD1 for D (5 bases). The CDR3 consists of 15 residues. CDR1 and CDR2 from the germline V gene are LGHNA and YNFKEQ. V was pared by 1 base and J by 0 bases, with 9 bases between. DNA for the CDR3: TGTGCCAGCAGCCAAGCCCCGGACAACCAAGAGACCCAGTACTTC. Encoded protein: CASSQAPDNQETQYF.

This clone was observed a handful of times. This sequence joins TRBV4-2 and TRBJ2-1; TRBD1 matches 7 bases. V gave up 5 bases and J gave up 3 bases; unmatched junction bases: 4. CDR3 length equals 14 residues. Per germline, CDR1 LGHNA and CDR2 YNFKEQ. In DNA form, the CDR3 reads TGTGCCAGCAGCAAGGGGGCGGTCTACAATGAGCAGTTCTTC. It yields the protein CASSKGAVYNEQFF.

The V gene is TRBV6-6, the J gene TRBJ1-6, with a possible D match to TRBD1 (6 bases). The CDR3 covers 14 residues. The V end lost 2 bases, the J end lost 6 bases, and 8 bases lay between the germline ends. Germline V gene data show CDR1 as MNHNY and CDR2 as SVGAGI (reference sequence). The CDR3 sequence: CASSYGGGNSPLHF. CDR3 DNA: TGTGCCAGCAGTTACGGAGGGGGTAATTCACCCCTCCACTTT.

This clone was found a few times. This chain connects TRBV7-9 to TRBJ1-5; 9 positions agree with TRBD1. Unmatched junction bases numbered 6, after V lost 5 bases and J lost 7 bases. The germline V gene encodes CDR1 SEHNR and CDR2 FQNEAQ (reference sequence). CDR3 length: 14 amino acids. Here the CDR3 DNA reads TGTGCCAGCAGCCCATGGACAGGGGAGCAGCCCCAGCATTTT. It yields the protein CASSPWTGEQPQHF.

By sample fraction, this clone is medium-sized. CDR3 loop: CASRLDGGDEKLFF. CDR3 nucleotide sequence: TGTGCCAGTAGGTTAGACGGTGGGGATGAAAAACTGTTTTTT. This chain connects TRBV19 to TRBJ1-4; no clear D. V shed 6 bases and J shed 6 bases, with 14 bases lying between them. This CDR3 is 14 amino acids long. Germline lookup yields CDR1 LNHDA and CDR2 SQIVND (reference sequence).

CDR3 sequence: CASSPLGGGPRETQYF. CDR3 sequence (DNA): TGTGCCAGCAGCCCATTAGGGGGGGGGCCCCGAGAGACCCAGTACTTC. The rearrangement uses TRBV4-2 and TRBJ2-5; D possibly corresponds to TRBD2 (7 bases). Germline V gene sequence: CDR1 LGHNA, CDR2 YNFKEQ. V lost 4 bases and J 4 bases, leaving 19 bases between the germline ends. This CDR3 region has 16 residues.

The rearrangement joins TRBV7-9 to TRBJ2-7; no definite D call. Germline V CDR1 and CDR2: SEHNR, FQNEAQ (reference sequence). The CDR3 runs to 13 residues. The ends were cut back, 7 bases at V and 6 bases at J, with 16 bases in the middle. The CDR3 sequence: CASTKLGLSEQYF. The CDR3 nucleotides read TGTGCCAGCACCAAATTAGGGTTGTCCGAGCAGTACTTC.

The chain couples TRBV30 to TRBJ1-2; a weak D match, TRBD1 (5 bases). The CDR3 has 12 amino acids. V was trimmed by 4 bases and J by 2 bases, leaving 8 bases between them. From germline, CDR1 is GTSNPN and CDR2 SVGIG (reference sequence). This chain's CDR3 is CAWIRGNYGYTF. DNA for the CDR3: TGTGCCTGGATTCGGGGCAACTATGGCTACACCTTC.

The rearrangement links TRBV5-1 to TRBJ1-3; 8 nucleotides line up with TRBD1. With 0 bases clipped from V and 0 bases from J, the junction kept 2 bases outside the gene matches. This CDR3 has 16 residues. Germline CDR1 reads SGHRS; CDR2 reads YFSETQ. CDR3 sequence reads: CASSLVGQGSGNTIYF. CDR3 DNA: TGCGCCAGCAGCTTGGTTGGACAGGGCTCTGGAAACACCATATATTTT.

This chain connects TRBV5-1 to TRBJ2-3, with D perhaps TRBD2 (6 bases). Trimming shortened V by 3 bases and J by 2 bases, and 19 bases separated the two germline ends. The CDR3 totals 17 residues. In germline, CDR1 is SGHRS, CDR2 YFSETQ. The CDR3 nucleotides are TGCGCCAGCAGCTCCGGGGGTGGTTCCCGGACCACAGATACGCAGTATTTT. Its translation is CASSSGGGSRTTDTQYF.

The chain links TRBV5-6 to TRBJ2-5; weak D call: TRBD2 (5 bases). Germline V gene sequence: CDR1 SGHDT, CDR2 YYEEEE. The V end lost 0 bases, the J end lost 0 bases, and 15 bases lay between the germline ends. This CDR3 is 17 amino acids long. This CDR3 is CASSLGEYGEYQETQYF. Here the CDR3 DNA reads TGTGCCAGCAGCTTGGGTGAATACGGGGAGTACCAAGAGACCCAGTACTTC.

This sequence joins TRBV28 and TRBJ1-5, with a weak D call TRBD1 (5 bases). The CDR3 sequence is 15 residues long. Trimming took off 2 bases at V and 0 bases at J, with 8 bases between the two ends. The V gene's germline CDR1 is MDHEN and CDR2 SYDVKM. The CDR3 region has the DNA TGTGCCAGCAGTTTAGTGGGGGGTAGCAATCAGCCCCAGCATTTT. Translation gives CASSLVGGSNQPQHF.

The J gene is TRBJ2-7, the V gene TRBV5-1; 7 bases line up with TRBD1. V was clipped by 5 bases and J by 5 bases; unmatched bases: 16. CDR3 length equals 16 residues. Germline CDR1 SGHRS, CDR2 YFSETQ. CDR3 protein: CASSTRGGDRINEQYF. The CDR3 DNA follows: TGCGCCAGCAGTACCAGAGGGGGCGATCGAATCAACGAGCAGTACTTC.

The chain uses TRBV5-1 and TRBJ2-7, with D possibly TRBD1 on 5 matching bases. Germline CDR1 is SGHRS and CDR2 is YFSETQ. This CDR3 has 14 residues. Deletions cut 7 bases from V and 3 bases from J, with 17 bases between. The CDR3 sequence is CASGPMEQVYEQYF. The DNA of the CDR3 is TGCGCCAGCGGACCGATGGAACAGGTCTACGAGCAGTACTTC.

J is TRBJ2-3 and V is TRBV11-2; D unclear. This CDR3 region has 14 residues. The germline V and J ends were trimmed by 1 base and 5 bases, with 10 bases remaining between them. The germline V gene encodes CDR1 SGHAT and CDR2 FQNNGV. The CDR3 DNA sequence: TGTGCCAGCAGCTTAGGGGGTTACGGAGATACGCAGTATTTT. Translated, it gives CASSLGGYGDTQYF.

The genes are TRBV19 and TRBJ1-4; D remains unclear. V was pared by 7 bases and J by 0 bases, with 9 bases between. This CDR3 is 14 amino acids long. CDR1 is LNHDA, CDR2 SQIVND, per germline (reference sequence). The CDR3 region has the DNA TGTGCCAGTAAGATTGTAGCAACTAATGAAAAACTGTTTTTT. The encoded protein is CASKIVATNEKLFF.

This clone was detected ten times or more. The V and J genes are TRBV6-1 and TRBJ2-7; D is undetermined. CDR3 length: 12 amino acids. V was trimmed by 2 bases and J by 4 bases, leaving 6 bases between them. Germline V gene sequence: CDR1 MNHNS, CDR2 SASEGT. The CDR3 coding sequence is TGTGCCAGCAGTGAATCGTCGTACGAGCAGTACTTC. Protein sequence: CASSESSYEQYF.

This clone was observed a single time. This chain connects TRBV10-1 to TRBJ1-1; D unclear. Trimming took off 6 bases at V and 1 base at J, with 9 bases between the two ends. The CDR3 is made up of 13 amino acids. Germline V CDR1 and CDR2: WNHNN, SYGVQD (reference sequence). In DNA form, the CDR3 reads TGCGCCAGCAGCAAGGGTAGGAACACTGAAGCTTTCTTT. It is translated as CASSKGRNTEAFF.

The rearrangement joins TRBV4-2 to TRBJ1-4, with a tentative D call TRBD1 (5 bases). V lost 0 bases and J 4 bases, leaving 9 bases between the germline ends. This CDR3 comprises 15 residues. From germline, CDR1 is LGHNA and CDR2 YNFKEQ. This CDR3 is CASSQESQGNEKLFF. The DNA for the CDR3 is TGTGCCAGCAGCCAAGAAAGCCAGGGTAATGAAAAACTGTTTTTT.

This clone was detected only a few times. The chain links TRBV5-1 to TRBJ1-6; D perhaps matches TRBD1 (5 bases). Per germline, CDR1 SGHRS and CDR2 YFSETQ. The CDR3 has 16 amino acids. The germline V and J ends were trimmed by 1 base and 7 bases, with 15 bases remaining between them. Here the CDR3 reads CASSLWPGTANSPLHF. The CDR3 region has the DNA TGCGCCAGCAGCTTGTGGCCCGGGACGGCGAATTCACCCCTCCACTTT. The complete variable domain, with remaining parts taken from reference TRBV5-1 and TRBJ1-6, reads KAGVTQTPRYLIKTRGQQVTLSCSPISGHRSVSWYQQTPGQGLQFLFEYFSETQRNKGNFPGRFSGRQFSNSRSEMNVSTLELGDSALYLCASSLWPGTANSPLHFGNGTRLTVT.